This TCR beta chain appears in the sequencing data of a study of T cell responses to AZD1222 COVID-19 vaccine. Notes on the study in general: Repertoires were collected only later (after the peak T cell response had occurred).

This table comes from immunoSEQ multiplex PCR, and its TCRdb copy is limited to in-frame clones, with some not included. The sample has some 140,000 clones; around 85% are singletons. The CDR3 loop spans 12 amino acids. Germline CDR1 SGHTA, CDR2 FQGNSA. Of note for this clone: The antigen is not known. One end of the junction is discordant with germline, which a read error may explain.

The origin of this receptor is an adult in good health. The chain links TRBV7-2 to TRBJ1-6, with unresolved D. Sequencing used peripheral blood, obtained on day 0 of MenACWY control vaccination. The CDR3 region is CASSSNNSPLHF. The CDR3 DNA is TGTGCCAGCAGCTCCAATAATTCACCCCTCCACTTT.